This passage covers 18 T cell receptor beta chains from one sample sequenced in a study of cytomegalovirus exposure and HLA in healthy donors. With 60 Vbeta and 13 Jbeta primers, the PCR was carried out. Sequenced by immunoSEQ multiplex PCR; TCRdb stores in-frame clones only, minus some. This specimen shows about 59,000 clones; the ten leading clones hold more than 5%. Sequenced material: PBMCs. Receptors originate from a man aged 25 to 40 in good health and CMV-seropositive.

This chain joins TRBV30 and TRBJ2-2; 8 bases are shared with TRBD1. Germline CDR1 GTSNPN, CDR2 SVGIG (reference sequence). V was pared by 7 bases and J by 7 bases, with 8 bases of the junction left unmatched. The CDR3 extends over 13 amino acids. The CDR3 reads CAFSDRVGGELFF. CDR3 sequence (DNA): TGTGCCTTCTCGGACAGGGTCGGCGGGGAGCTGTTTTTT.

This chain links TRBV6-1 with TRBJ2-7; D possibly corresponds to TRBD2 (5 bases). Trimming removed 0 bases from V and 0 bases from J, with 21 bases in between. This CDR3 has 19 amino acids. Germline V CDR1 and CDR2: MNHNS, SASEGT. The CDR3 region has the DNA TGTGCCAGCAGTGAAGCGCGGTGGGTTTGGAGGAAGAGCTCCTACGAGCAGTACTTC. Its protein is CASSEARWVWRKSSYEQYF.

The chain links TRBV5-1 to TRBJ1-2; tentative D call: TRBD1 (6 bases). Trimming took 4 bases from V and 2 from J, leaving 18 bases between them. Looked up from germline, CDR1 is SGHRS and CDR2 is YFSETQ. The CDR3 has 16 amino acids. The CDR3 region has the DNA TGCGCCAGCAGCCTAGGACAGTTTTCTGGGAACTATGGCTACACCTTC. It encodes CASSLGQFSGNYGYTF.

The J gene is TRBJ2-3, the V gene TRBV1; the table's D call, TRBD2, was not checked against the DNA. TRBV1 is a documented pseudogene. The CDR3 length is 14 residues. CDR3: CTSLLAGYTDTQYF. For the CDR3, the DNA is TGCACCAGTCTACTAGCGGGGTACACAGATACGCAGTATTTT.

This chain joins TRBV30 and TRBJ1-4; D possibly corresponds to TRBD1 (5 bases). V lost 0 bases, J lost 7 bases, and 15 bases lay in between. Germline loops: CDR1 GTSNPN, CDR2 SVGIG (reference sequence). The CDR3 consists of 15 residues. CDR3 in amino acids: CAWSVLTGRGEKLFF. In DNA, the CDR3 is TGTGCCTGGAGTGTACTAACAGGAAGGGGTGAAAAACTGTTTTTT.

The V and J genes are TRBV19 and TRBJ2-1; 12 nucleotides align to TRBD2. The length of the CDR3 is 17 residues. Germline V lookup: CDR1 LNHDA, CDR2 SQIVND (reference sequence). With V trimmed by 5 bases and J by 5 bases, 10 bases remained unmatched. CDR3 residues: CASSSEGLAGTDNEQFF. CDR3 nucleotides: TGTGCCAGTAGTTCGGAAGGACTAGCGGGGACGGACAATGAGCAGTTCTTC.

This chain connects TRBV5-1 to TRBJ2-5, with a tentative D call TRBD2 (5 bases). The V and J ends lost 4 bases and 3 bases respectively, with 13 bases between them. The CDR3 totals 14 residues. CDR1 is SGHRS and CDR2 is YFSETQ in the germline V gene. The CDR3 DNA is TGCGCCAGCAGCCTACTTAGCGTTGAAGAGACCCAGTACTTC. This gives the protein CASSLLSVEETQYF.

CDR3 sequence: CSVGIRQGEFTGELFF. The CDR3, as DNA: TGCAGCGTTGGAATTAGGCAGGGGGAATTCACCGGGGAGCTGTTTTTT. V gene TRBV29-1 combines with J gene TRBJ2-2; 7 bases map to TRBD1. The junction had 12 bases not matched to a gene; V was cut back by 4 bases and J by 4 bases. This CDR3 contains 16 residues. CDR1 and CDR2 (germline): SQVTM, ANQGSEA.

The rearrangement uses TRBV29-1 and TRBJ1-3, with D perhaps matching TRBD1 (5 bases). Germline CDR1 reads SQVTM; CDR2 reads ANQGSEA. Trimming pared 7 bases from V and 0 bases from J, leaving 16 bases between. The CDR3 extends over 15 amino acids. CDR3 in DNA: TGCAGCGCCATTACAGGCGCATACTCTGGAAACACCATATATTTT. Protein sequence: CSAITGAYSGNTIYF. The variable domain in full, with the rest retrieved from reference TRBV29-1 and TRBJ1-3, is SAVISQKPSRDICQRGTSLTIQCQVDSQVTMMFWYRQQPGQSLTLIATANQGSEATYESGFVIDKFPISRPNLTFSTLTVSNMSPEDSSIYLCSAITGAYSGNTIYFGEGSWLTVV.

The CDR3 DNA follows: TGTGCCAGCAGTTCGTACTCCAGGGATGAGCAGTTCTTC. The encoded protein is CASSSYSRDEQFF. V and J are TRBV6-6 and TRBJ2-1; perhaps TRBD1 as D (5 bases). Germline V gene sequence: CDR1 MNHNY, CDR2 SVGAGI (reference sequence). V was cut by 4 bases and J by 8 bases, with 12 bases left in between. This CDR3 has 13 residues.

The chain links TRBV6-1 to TRBJ1-2, with 7 bases identical to TRBD1. The V gene's germline CDR1 is MNHNS and CDR2 SASEGT. The CDR3 length is 15 residues. Germline trimming cut 6 bases from V and 4 bases from J; bases unmatched to any gene: 11. CDR3 residues: CASSWTSTGLYGYTF. In nucleotides, the CDR3 is TGTGCCAGCAGCTGGACCTCGACAGGGCTCTATGGCTACACCTTC.

The chain has TRBV11-3 and TRBJ2-3, with TRBD2 as a possible D gene (6 bases). The CDR3 is 15 amino acids. Deletions cut 7 bases from V and 4 bases from J, with 18 bases between. Germline lookup yields CDR1 SGHNT and CDR2 YENEEA. The CDR3, as DNA: TGTGCCAGCACCGAACTAGCCCCGGGCGCAGATACGCAGTATTTT. This codes for CASTELAPGADTQYF.

The chain employs TRBV4-2 and TRBJ2-5; 7 nucleotides match TRBD1. CDR3 size: 15 residues. The germline gives CDR1 LGHNA, CDR2 YNFKEQ. J was trimmed by 5 bases and V by 0 bases; bases with no gene match: 6. CDR3 DNA: TGTGCCAGCAGCCAAGAGGAGACAGGGTACGAGACCCAGTACTTC. Protein product: CASSQEETGYETQYF.

This rearrangement joins TRBV4-2 to TRBJ1-2; D perhaps matches TRBD1 (5 bases). The CDR3 has 16 amino acids. Trimming left V 1 base short and J 6 bases short, with 18 bases between. Germline CDR1 LGHNA, CDR2 YNFKEQ. The CDR3 reads CASSQVPGRGLNGYTF. CDR3 in DNA: TGTGCCAGCAGCCAAGTCCCGGGACGGGGGTTGAATGGCTACACCTTC.

The genes are TRBV6-1 and TRBJ2-3; 11 positions agree with TRBD2. The junction had 5 bases not matched to a gene; V was cut back by 6 bases and J by 3 bases. Germline values: CDR1 MNHNS, CDR2 SASEGT. CDR3 length equals 15 residues. The DNA of the CDR3 is TGTGCCAGCAGACTAGCGGGAGCGGGGACAGATACGCAGTATTTT. Amino acids: CASRLAGAGTDTQYF.

This CDR3 is CASSQDLTSGSREQYF. The CDR3 bases are TGTGCCAGCAGCCAAGATCTGACTAGCGGGAGCCGCGAGCAGTACTTC. The gene calls are TRBV4-2 and TRBJ2-7; 12 nucleotides match TRBD2. Germline loops: CDR1 LGHNA, CDR2 YNFKEQ. This CDR3 has 16 residues. V lost 0 bases to trimming and J lost 6 bases; unmatched junction nucleotides: 6.

The chain is built from TRBV19 and TRBJ2-1; 7 bases align to TRBD1. The CDR3 covers 15 residues. J was trimmed by 5 bases and V by 4 bases; bases with no gene match: 8. The germline CDR1 and CDR2 sequences are LNHDA and SQIVND (reference sequence). In DNA form, the CDR3 reads TGTGCCAGTAGTACCGAAGGACAGGTTGACAATGAGCAGTTCTTC. Translated: CASSTEGQVDNEQFF.

This rearrangement joins TRBV5-6 to TRBJ2-1; maybe TRBD1 (5 bases). This CDR3 region has 13 residues. The V and J ends lost 0 bases and 6 bases respectively, with 7 bases between them. Germline assignment: CDR1 SGHDT and CDR2 YYEEEE. CDR3 protein: CASSLEDSNEQFF. DNA for the CDR3: TGTGCCAGCAGCTTGGAAGACAGCAATGAGCAGTTCTTC.